The rows below give T cell receptor beta chains drawn from one sample of a study of T cell responses to AZD1222 COVID-19 vaccine. Here immunoSEQ multiplex PCR was the method, and the copy in TCRdb shows in-frame clones only, minus some. The sample has 50,000 to 60,000 clones, 88% seen once; the top ten hold about 15%. This material consisted of peripheral blood, taken on day 0 of AZD1222 vaccination. Receptors were obtained from an adult in good health. CDR3s include the opening cysteine and the closing phenylalanine or tryptophan. The order of the fields is J gene, D gene, V gene, clone size, CDR3 protein, CDR3 DNA. D genes are given only for firm matches. Only some rows state a clone size, as once, few, many or a class for expanded clones.

TRBJ2-2 TRBD1 TRBV2 NA CASSPWDRPNTGELFF TGTGCCAGCAGTCCCTGGGACAGACCGAACACCGGGGAGCTGTTTTTT
TRBJ2-7 TRBD2 TRBV11-3 NA CASSVSGYEQYF TGTGCCAGCAGCGTTAGCGGGTACGAGCAGTACTTC
TRBJ1-3 NA TRBV9 few CASSVGWRGGNTIYF TGTGCCAGCAGCGTAGGATGGCGGGGCGGAAACACCATATATTTT
TRBJ2-7 TRBD1 TRBV18 NA CASSPQSGTGGGEQYF TGTGCCAGCTCACCACAGTCCGGGACAGGGGGCGGCGAGCAGTACTTC
TRBJ2-7 NA TRBV29-1 NA CSVEDRGSGEQYF TGCAGCGTTGAAGATAGGGGCTCAGGCGAGCAGTACTTC
TRBJ2-5 TRBD1 TRBV6-5 NA CASRRTGGQETQYF TGTGCCAGCAGACGGACAGGGGGCCAAGAGACCCAGTACTTC
TRBJ1-1 NA TRBV14 NA CASSQNTVTEAFF TGTGCCAGCAGCCAAAATACAGTCACTGAAGCTTTCTTT
TRBJ2-3 NA TRBV19 NA CASSIGPAADTQYF TGTGCCAGTAGTATCGGCCCGGCTGCAGATACGCAGTATTTT
TRBJ2-7 TRBD1 TRBV3-1/TRBV3-2 NA CASSSSGTGGHEQYF TGTGCCAGCAGCTCCTCCGGGACAGGGGGTCACGAGCAGTACTTC
TRBJ2-1 NA TRBV6-5 NA CASSYVGESYNEQFF TGTGCCAGCAGTTACGTGGGGGAATCCTACAATGAGCAGTTCTTC
TRBJ2-1 TRBD2 TRBV6-5 NA CASSYDQAGAQFF TGTGCCAGCAGTTACGATCAGGCGGGAGCCCAGTTCTTC
TRBJ1-4 TRBD1 TRBV3-1/TRBV3-2 once CASSPRDRANEKLFF TGTGCCAGCAGCCCCCGGGACAGGGCTAATGAAAAACTGTTTTTT
TRBJ2-1 NA TRBV5-1 NA CASSPPDSYLNNEQFF TGCGCCAGCAGCCCCCCGGACTCCTACTTAAACAATGAGCAGTTCTTC
TRBJ2-3 NA TRBV14 NA CASSQDLAPDTQYF TGTGCCAGCAGCCAAGACCTGGCACCAGATACGCAGTATTTT
TRBJ2-5 TRBD2 TRBV27 NA CASSDLGRIETQYF TGTGCCAGCAGTGATCTCGGGAGGATAGAGACCCAGTACTTC
TRBJ2-7 NA TRBV14 NA CASSQGPLREQYF TGTGCCAGCAGCCAAGGGCCTCTGAGGGAGCAGTACTTC
TRBJ2-5 NA TRBV20-1 NA CSARSLETQYF TGCAGTGCTAGGTCCCTAGAGACCCAGTACTTC
TRBJ2-7 NA TRBV7-8 NA CASSPRLFGEQYF TGTGCCAGCAGCCCCCGTTTGTTTGGAGAGCAGTACTTC
TRBJ2-4 NA TRBV2 NA CASSDGNKNIQYF TGTGCCAGCAGTGACGGAAACAAAAACATTCAGTACTTC
TRBJ2-7 NA TRBV6-2/TRBV6-3 once CASSYLSPYEQYF TGTGCCAGCAGTTACCTTAGCCCCTACGAGCAGTACTTC
TRBJ1-1 NA TRBV5-5 NA CASSLLQPPLTEAFF TGTGCCAGCAGCTTGCTTCAACCCCCTTTGACTGAAGCTTTCTTT
TRBJ1-4 TRBD1 TRBV18 NA CASSPVLLTGGATNEKLFF TGTGCCAGCTCACCTGTGTTACTTACAGGGGGTGCAACTAATGAAAAACTGTTTTTT